Listed here are 21 T cell receptor beta chains from one sample, sequenced in a study of graft-versus-host responses after intestinal transplantation. Using immunoSEQ multiplex PCR, the repertoire was profiled, and TCRdb retains in-frame clones only, with some absent. Found here are more than 25,000 clones, over 80% of them singletons; the top ten hold around 0.72%. The antigens these receptors bind are not known. This sample comprised unstimulated CD4+ T cells sorted from spleen or lymph node cells, obtained before intestinal transplant. These receptors originate from a human donor who received an intestinal transplant.

This rearrangement joins TRBV2 to TRBJ2-7; 8 positions agree with TRBD2. This CDR3 has 15 amino acids. V shed 3 bases, J shed 6 bases, and the junction held 10 bases outside the gene matches. The germline V gene encodes CDR1 SNHLY and CDR2 FYNNEI. In DNA, the CDR3 is TGTGCCAGCAGTGAGGGAGGGACTAGGTTTCGCGAGCAGTACTTC. This translates into CASSEGGTRFREQYF.

This clone occurred a few times. This chain joins TRBV10-1 and TRBJ1-6, with D unclear. Trimming removed 5 bases at V and 7 bases at J, with 21 bases between. The CDR3 is 17 residues long. Germline CDR1 is WNHNN and CDR2 is SYGVQD (reference sequence). CDR3 sequence reads: CASSIPCREHVNSPLHF. DNA for the CDR3: TGCGCCAGCAGTATCCCCTGTAGGGAACACGTCAATTCACCCCTCCACTTT.

This clone was found a few times. V usage is TRBV7-9 and J usage is TRBJ2-5; possibly TRBD2 for D (7 bases). The ends were cut back, 5 bases at V and 7 bases at J, with 23 bases in the middle. The germline V gene encodes CDR1 SEHNR and CDR2 FQNEAQ (reference sequence). This CDR3 region has 16 residues. Here the CDR3 DNA reads TGTGCCAGCAGCCCCCGGATTGGGGGGGGGCGGGGGACCCAGTACTTC. Protein product: CASSPRIGGGRGTQYF.

This chain uses TRBV5-1 with TRBJ2-1; 13 bases line up with TRBD2. CDR1 and CDR2 from the germline V gene are SGHRS and YFSETQ. CDR3 length: 15 amino acids. V was pared by 0 bases and J by 12 bases, with 6 bases of the junction left unmatched. The CDR3 sequence is CASSLAGLAGDRQFF. CDR3 nucleotides: TGCGCCAGCAGCTTGGCCGGACTAGCGGGAGATAGGCAGTTCTTC.

In nucleotides, the CDR3 is TGTGCCAGCAGCGTAGGTAGACAGCACCAGCAGGAGACCCAGTACTTC. This encodes CASSVGRQHQQETQYF. V and J are TRBV9 and TRBJ2-5, with D possibly TRBD1 on 5 matching bases. Per germline, CDR1 SGDLS and CDR2 YYNGEE. V shed 0 bases and J shed 5 bases, with 17 bases lying between them. This CDR3 spans 16 amino acids.

The chain is built from TRBV10-3 and TRBJ1-1; unclear D gene. V gave up 7 bases and J gave up 0 bases, with 9 bases separating them. This CDR3 is 13 amino acids long. Per germline, CDR1 ENHRY and CDR2 SYGVKD. CDR3 protein: CAITGSMNTEAFF. CDR3 nucleotides: TGTGCCATCACGGGCAGTATGAACACTGAAGCTTTCTTT.

V and J are TRBV28 and TRBJ1-5; TRBD1 might be the D (6 bases). Germline CDR1 reads MDHEN; CDR2 reads SYDVKM. The length of the CDR3 is 14 residues. V was trimmed by 8 bases and J by 7 bases, leaving 18 bases between them. This chain's CDR3 is CASLFQGKGQPQHF. The CDR3 coding sequence is TGTGCCAGCCTATTTCAGGGGAAAGGACAGCCCCAGCATTTT.

This clone has only one observation. This chain connects TRBV28 to TRBJ2-2; no reliable D call. V dropped 4 bases and J dropped 0 bases, with 12 bases sitting between them. Germline values: CDR1 MDHEN, CDR2 SYDVKM. This CDR3 contains 16 residues. For the CDR3, the DNA is TGTGCCAGCAGTTCCCACCTGCGCACGAACACCGGGGAGCTGTTTTTT. Translated: CASSSHLRTNTGELFF.

The V and J genes are TRBV20-1 and TRBJ2-3; D not resolved. Germline lookup yields CDR1 DFQATT and CDR2 SNEGSKA (reference sequence). V was cut by 7 bases and J by 0 bases, with 5 bases left in between. The CDR3 has 11 residues. CDR3 sequence: CSVGSTDTQYF. CDR3 nucleotide sequence: TGCAGTGTAGGGAGCACAGATACGCAGTATTTT.

V usage is TRBV11-2 and J usage is TRBJ1-4; 7 positions agree with TRBD1. The germline CDR1 and CDR2 sequences are SGHAT and FQNNGV. The CDR3 runs to 16 residues. J was trimmed by 5 bases and V by 0 bases; bases with no gene match: 6. The DNA of the CDR3 is TGTGCCAGCAGCTTAGATTTGCAGGGGGGGAATGAAAAACTGTTTTTT. Encoded protein: CASSLDLQGGNEKLFF.

The rearrangement links TRBV28 to TRBJ1-1, with TRBD1 matching over 8 bases. V shed 4 bases, J shed 9 bases, and the junction held 19 bases outside the gene matches. This CDR3 has 17 residues. Germline CDR1 reads MDHEN; CDR2 reads SYDVKM. Written as DNA, the CDR3 is TGTGCCAGCAGTTCTCCCAGGGGGCAGGGGGCATCACGAAAAGCTTTCTTT. This gives the protein CASSSPRGQGASRKAFF.

The chain recombines TRBV5-6 with TRBJ1-6; 7 bases agree with TRBD1. With V trimmed by 4 bases and J by 0 bases, 4 bases remained unmatched. Germline CDR1 SGHDT, CDR2 YYEEEE. The CDR3 is 16 amino acids. The CDR3 loop is CASSRDRSSYNSPLHF. DNA of the CDR3: TGTGCCAGCAGCCGGGACAGAAGCTCCTATAATTCACCCCTCCACTTT.

The chain links TRBV12-5 to TRBJ1-1; 7 nucleotides align to TRBD1. CDR3 length: 16 residues. Germline V lookup: CDR1 LGHNT, CDR2 FRNRAP. Trimming took 2 bases from V and 5 from J; bases not matched to a gene: 11. The CDR3 loop reads CASGLPRTGVKTEAFF. The CDR3 DNA reads as TGTGCTAGTGGTTTGCCGCGGACAGGCGTAAAGACTGAAGCTTTCTTT.

This chain uses TRBV6-9 with TRBJ1-2, with D perhaps matching TRBD1 (6 bases). This CDR3 spans 15 amino acids. Germline V gives CDR1 MNHGY, CDR2 SVAAGI. Trimming removed 5 bases at V and 6 bases at J, with 19 bases between. As DNA, the CDR3 is TGTGCCAGCAGTGAAAGGCGGGGGGCAGCCGATGGCTACACCTTC. Translation gives CASSERRGAADGYTF.

The chain recombines TRBV6-6 with TRBJ2-2; D not resolved. The length of the CDR3 is 13 residues. The V end was cut by 5 bases, the J end by 4 bases, with 8 bases between. Germline loops: CDR1 MNHNY, CDR2 SVGAGI (reference sequence). The CDR3 is CASSRQSTGELFF. The DNA for the CDR3 is TGTGCCAGCAGTAGGCAGTCCACCGGGGAGCTGTTTTTT.

V gene TRBV6-5 combines with J gene TRBJ2-3, with D tentatively TRBD1 (5 bases). Per the germline V gene, CDR1 is MNHEY and CDR2 is SVGAGI. V lost 8 bases, J lost 0 bases, and 9 bases lay in between. This CDR3 has 13 amino acids. CDR3 amino acids: CASRQLSTDTQYF. The CDR3 nucleotides read TGTGCCAGCCGACAGCTGAGCACAGATACGCAGTATTTT.

The DNA of the CDR3 is TGTGCCAGCAGTGACAGTGGCCGAAGTTTGGGTGGCTACACCTTC. Amino acid sequence: CASSDSGRSLGGYTF. V and J are TRBV25-1 and TRBJ1-2, with D unresolved. This CDR3 is built from 15 residues. V was cut by 3 bases and J by 7 bases, with 18 bases left in between. Germline CDR1 MGHDK, CDR2 SYGVNS.

The V call is TRBV5-6, the J call TRBJ2-7; the match to TRBD2 covers 10 bases. With 6 bases clipped from V and 1 base from J, the junction kept 13 bases outside the gene matches. Germline CDR1 SGHDT, CDR2 YYEEEE. This CDR3 has 17 residues. The chain's CDR3 is CASTLAGAPGVSYEQYF. CDR3 nucleotide sequence: TGTGCCAGCACCCTAGCGGGAGCCCCGGGGGTATCCTACGAGCAGTACTTC.

The V gene is TRBV11-2, the J gene TRBJ1-1; D possibly corresponds to TRBD1 (5 bases). CDR3 size: 14 residues. V lost 2 bases and J 1 base, leaving 8 bases between the germline ends. From germline, CDR1 is SGHAT and CDR2 FQNNGV. The CDR3 sequence is CASSLIGGNTEAFF. The CDR3 bases are TGTGCCAGCAGCTTAATCGGGGGGAACACTGAAGCTTTCTTT.

This clone was seen a handful of times. The chain is built from TRBV6-1 and TRBJ1-2; TRBD1 agrees at 8 bases. The V gene's germline CDR1 is MNHNS and CDR2 SASEGT. The CDR3 sequence is 14 residues long. V was clipped by 6 bases and J by 6 bases; unmatched bases: 9. In nucleotides, the CDR3 is TGTGCCAGCAGGCTTACCGGGACAGGTGATGGCTACACCTTC. Its protein product is CASRLTGTGDGYTF.

V is TRBV6-6 and J is TRBJ1-6, with TRBD1 as a possible D gene (5 bases). Germline CDR1 reads MNHNY; CDR2 reads SVGAGI (reference sequence). The CDR3 loop spans 14 amino acids. Between the trimmed V and J ends, which lost 7 bases and 8 bases, there was a span of 15 bases. As DNA, the CDR3 is TGTGCCAGCAACGGGGGAAGAATAGATTCACCCCTCCACTTT. Translation: CASNGGRIDSPLHF.